The 16 T cell receptor beta chains reported below all come from one sample, sequenced in a study of control samples from healthy donors and cancer patients. Profiled with immunoSEQ multiplex PCR; TCRdb holds only in-frame clones, not every one. Of tens of thousands of clones detected, 88% appear once; the ten largest clones hold about 15%. Sequencing was performed on blood. Receptor source: a woman aged 70-85 years in good health.

This chain joins TRBV5-4 and TRBJ2-3, with TRBD2 as a possible D gene (5 bases). V lost 5 bases and J lost 2, with 12 bases in between. The CDR3 covers 14 residues. CDR1 and CDR2 (germline): SGHNT, YYREEE (reference sequence). CDR3: CASRSELDTDTQYF. The CDR3, as DNA: TGTGCCAGCAGATCAGAACTAGACACAGATACGCAGTATTTT.

The V call is TRBV6-2 or TRBV6-3, the J call TRBJ2-1, with D unresolved. V was shortened by 5 bases and J by 8 bases, with 13 bases between the two germline ends. In germline, CDR1 is MNHEY, CDR2 SVGEGT. CDR3 length: 13 amino acids. The CDR3 DNA is TGTGCCAGCAGTGATATCTTACCCGATGAGCAGTTCTTC. Protein sequence: CASSDILPDEQFF.

This chain joins TRBV11-2 and TRBJ1-2; D unclear. Trimming removed 5 bases from V and 1 base from J, with 8 bases in between. The CDR3 is made up of 13 amino acids. Germline V lookup: CDR1 SGHAT, CDR2 FQNNGV. Written as DNA, the CDR3 is TGTGCCAGCAGCCCCGATGTTAACTATGGCTACACCTTC. Translating it yields CASSPDVNYGYTF.

The chain carries TRBV19 and TRBJ1-5; 8 positions match TRBD1. This CDR3 comprises 17 residues. V was clipped by 7 bases and J by 4 bases; unmatched bases: 15. From germline, CDR1 is LNHDA and CDR2 SQIVND (reference sequence). In DNA, the CDR3 is TGTGCCAGTAAGAACGATCAGGGGGCTATAGGAAATCAGCCCCAGCATTTT. Translated: CASKNDQGAIGNQPQHF.

This clone was counted only a few times. The genes are TRBV7-6 and TRBJ1-3; possibly TRBD1 for D (5 bases). The germline CDR1 and CDR2 sequences are SGHVS and FNYEAQ. This CDR3 comprises 15 residues. The V and J ends lost 4 bases and 0 bases respectively, with 10 bases between them. CDR3 sequence reads: CASSSAGSSGNTIYF. CDR3 nucleotides: TGTGCCAGCAGCTCCGCAGGGAGCTCTGGAAACACCATATATTTT.

CDR3 in DNA: TGTGCCAGTAGTATCGTGGGTAGCGCTGAAGCTTTCTTT. This translates into CASSIVGSAEAFF. The V and J genes are TRBV19 and TRBJ1-1; no reliable D call. This CDR3 contains 13 residues. Germline CDR1 reads LNHDA; CDR2 reads SQIVND (reference sequence). V was shortened by 3 bases and J by 6 bases, with 11 bases between the two germline ends.

J is TRBJ1-1 and V is TRBV6-5; 8 bases line up with TRBD1. V was pared by 6 bases and J by 7 bases, with 7 bases of the junction left unmatched. This CDR3 is built from 13 residues. Germline assignment: CDR1 MNHEY and CDR2 SVGAGI. CDR3 residues: CASSQGAALEAFF. CDR3 coding DNA: TGTGCCAGCAGCCAGGGGGCGGCCCTTGAAGCTTTCTTT.

The genes are TRBV7-9 and TRBJ2-1, with a tentative D call TRBD1 (5 bases). With 5 bases removed from V and 0 bases from J, the gap between germline ends came to 23 bases. The germline V gene encodes CDR1 SEHNR and CDR2 FQNEAQ (reference sequence). This CDR3 region has 19 residues. CDR3 region: CASSPRGHPSISSYNEQFF. CDR3 nucleotide sequence: TGTGCCAGCAGCCCCCGAGGACACCCCTCAATCAGCTCCTACAATGAGCAGTTCTTC.

The chain links TRBV3-1 (or the pseudogene TRBV3-2) to TRBJ2-1, with D unresolved. The V gene lost 0 bases and the J gene lost 4 bases, with 10 bases spanning the gap. Germline V gene data show CDR1 as LGHDT and CDR2 as YNNKEL (reference sequence). The CDR3 totals 15 residues. The CDR3 region is CASSQEQIFYNEQFF. Here the CDR3 DNA reads TGTGCCAGCAGCCAAGAACAGATTTTTTACAATGAGCAGTTCTTC.

Here the CDR3 DNA reads TGTGCCAGCAGCTTAGACGCGGGGTCCACAGATACGCAGTATTTT. It translates to CASSLDAGSTDTQYF. The genes are TRBV7-9 and TRBJ2-3; weak D call: TRBD2 (6 bases). CDR1 and CDR2 from the germline V gene are SEHNR and FQNEAQ (reference sequence). This CDR3 spans 15 amino acids. Trimming took 1 base from V and 2 from J, leaving 10 bases between them.

CDR3 sequence (DNA): TGTGCCAGCAAAGCAGCTGTCAGCTCCTACGAGCAGTACTTC. Encoded protein: CASKAAVSSYEQYF. This chain connects TRBV27 to TRBJ2-7; the D is unclear. CDR1 and CDR2 (germline): MNHEY, SMNVEV (reference sequence). V was trimmed by 7 bases and J by 0 bases, leaving 13 bases between them. The CDR3 length is 14 residues.

This sequence joins TRBV6-6 and TRBJ1-2; D gene unclear. The CDR3 sequence is 14 residues long. Trimming took off 6 bases at V and 6 bases at J, with 17 bases between the two ends. Germline-derived CDR1 and CDR2 are MNHNY and SVGAGI (reference sequence). CDR3 region: CASRLPPGLDGYTF. In DNA form, the CDR3 reads TGTGCCAGCAGACTACCGCCAGGTTTGGATGGCTACACCTTC.

The V call is TRBV5-1, the J call TRBJ2-5; a possible D gene is TRBD2 (7 bases). Trimming removed 0 bases from V and 13 bases from J, with 22 bases in between. There are 15 residues in the CDR3. Per germline, CDR1 SGHRS and CDR2 YFSETQ. The chain's CDR3 is CASSLGLAEGEYRYF. In DNA form, the CDR3 reads TGCGCCAGCAGCTTGGGGCTAGCGGAGGGGGAGTATCGGTACTTC.

A remark on this clone: The sample contains more than one DNA sequence encoding this CDR3. The rearrangement links TRBV7-9 to TRBJ1-4; D may be TRBD1 (5 bases). Trimming left V 1 base short and J 5 bases short, with 8 bases between. CDR3 length: 14 amino acids. Germline loops: CDR1 SEHNR, CDR2 FQNEAQ (reference sequence). CDR3 protein: CASSLGGTNEKLFF. The CDR3 DNA reads TGTGCCAGCAGCTTAGGTGGGACGAATGAAAAACTGTTTTTT.

The chain links TRBV29-1 to TRBJ1-1; 9 bases agree with TRBD1. This CDR3 is built from 13 residues. Germline CDR1 reads SQVTM; CDR2 reads ANQGSEA. V shed 4 bases and J 1 base; nucleotides not matched to a gene: 1. CDR3 nucleotide sequence: TGCAGCGTTGGGGGACAGGGGAACACTGAAGCTTTCTTT. Protein product: CSVGGQGNTEAFF.

V is TRBV5-5 and J is TRBJ1-3; no definite D call. Per the germline V gene, CDR1 is SGHKS and CDR2 is YYEKEE (reference sequence). This CDR3 contains 16 residues. V dropped 0 bases and J dropped 0 bases, with 10 bases sitting between them. The CDR3 DNA reads TGTGCCAGCAGCTTGGTAACCGTAAGCTCTGGAAACACCATATATTTT. This encodes CASSLVTVSSGNTIYF.